The sequence of this T cell receptor (beta chain) was determined in a study of blood T cell repertoires in COVID-19. The table came from immunoSEQ multiplex PCR; TCRdb's copy has only in-frame clones and leaves some out. Found here are roughly 80,000 clones, around 82% of them singletons; the top ten hold about 15%. V gave up 6 bases and J gave up 0 bases, with 9 bases separating them. The CDR3 runs to 14 residues. Germline V gene data show CDR1 as SGHNT and CDR2 as YENEEA. This receptor was taken from an older woman with acute or convalescent COVID-19. The sample comprised peripheral blood. The chain has TRBV11-3 and TRBJ1-5; a weak D match, TRBD1 (6 bases). CDR3 DNA: TGTGCCAGCAGTTCAGGGGATAGCAATCAGCCCCAGCATTTT. Amino acids: CASSSGDSNQPQHF.